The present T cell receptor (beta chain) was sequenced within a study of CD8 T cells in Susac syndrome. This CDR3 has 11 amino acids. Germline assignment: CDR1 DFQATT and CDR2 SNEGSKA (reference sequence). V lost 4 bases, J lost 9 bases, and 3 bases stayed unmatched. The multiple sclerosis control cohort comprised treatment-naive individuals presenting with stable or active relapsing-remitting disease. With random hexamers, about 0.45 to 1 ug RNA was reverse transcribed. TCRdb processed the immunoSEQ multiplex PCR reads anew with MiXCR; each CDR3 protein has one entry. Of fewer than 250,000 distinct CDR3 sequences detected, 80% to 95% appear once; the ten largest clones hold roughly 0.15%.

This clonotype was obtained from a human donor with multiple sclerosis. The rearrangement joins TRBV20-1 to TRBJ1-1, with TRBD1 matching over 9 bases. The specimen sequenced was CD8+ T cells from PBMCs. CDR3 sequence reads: CSATGTGKAFF. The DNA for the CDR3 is TGCAGTGCTACCGGGACAGGGAAAGCTTTCTTT.